The rows below give T cell receptor beta chains drawn from one sample of a study of OX40 agonist ivuxolimab in advanced cancers. The data were produced by immunoSEQ multiplex PCR, yet TCRdb's version contains in-frame clones alone and is incomplete. The sample shows around 100,000 clones, about 88% of them seen only once. The material sequenced was CD4+ or CD8+ T cells sorted from blood, taken in a trial of the OX40 agonist ivuxolimab. The receptor source for this set is an adult with an advanced solid tumor such as melanoma, head and neck, liver or kidney cancer. CDR3s include the opening cysteine and the closing phenylalanine or tryptophan. Not all rows give a size; the values are once, few, many and, for expanded clones, a class.

TRBV19	.	CASSTTGDGYTF
TRBV6-5	.	CASSYLGPPSLAFF
TRBV7-6	.	CASSSRTGSTDTQYF
TRBV30	once	CAWSVRRGSADTQYF
TRBV2	.	CASSDVGVEGQYF
TRBV9	.	CASSVPTGNYGYTF
TRBV29-1	.	CSAWRDSPYEQYF
TRBV10-3	.	CATTGDTQYF
TRBV5-1	.	CASSLESGGRYGYTF
TRBV7-2	.	CASSLVPGGKGQPQHF
TRBV30	.	CAWSPGQYYGYTF
TRBV10-2	.	CASSETRQGGSSPLHF
TRBV29-1	.	CSVGGGSGNTIYF
TRBV6-6	few	CASSYSGDNEQFF
TRBV5-1	few	CASRDRGGDTEAFF
TRBV6-1	.	CASRPTGGYQETQYF
TRBV27	.	CASSLPSYEQYF
TRBV30	.	CAWSAPDRGYGYTF
TRBV9	.	CASSERLAGGTDTQYF
TRBV5-1	.	CASSQGLAGGGYTQYF
TRBV30	.	CAWGRAGGGETQYF
TRBV18	.	CASSLRGANYGYTF
TRBV19	.	CASQPLAGGYTDTQYF
TRBV30	.	CAWTADGTSYGYTF
TRBV6-1	.	CASSERGLSYNEQFF
TRBV5-6	.	CASSFSSLATYEQYF
TRBV5-4	.	CASSGTSGEAYNEQFF
TRBV15	.	CATSSLKTDTQYF
TRBV2	.	CASGQALTYEQYF
TRBV28	.	CASQDSHQPQHF
TRBV5-1	once	CASSGRTGSGANVLTF
TRBV19	.	CASSILQQETQYF
TRBV19	.	CASRPTSGASNTGELFF
TRBV11-1	once	CASSLGLAGGLYNEQFF
TRBV15	once	CATSARQGQTDTQYF
TRBV25-1	few	CASSEPGALETQYF
TRBV19	.	CASKNQPGQGYNQPQHF
TRBV21-1	.	CASSKTQGSYEQYF
TRBV7-2	.	CASSLGPRGNEAFF
TRBV7-6	.	CASSLAGTSGIYEQYF
TRBV29-1	.	CSAERGGETQYF
TRBV5-1	.	CASSVTTNSYEQYF
TRBV7-9	.	CASSLSPLGSYNEQFF
TRBV10-3	.	CAISDNLNQPQHF
TRBV6-4	.	CASSQELGGANVLTF
TRBV2	.	CASTLHDRMYGYTF